These 5 T cell receptor beta chains share one sample of origin, sequenced in a study of monozygotic twins with inflammatory bowel disease. From the 5' RACE reads, TCRdb lists one entry per CDR3 protein and no DNA. This sample's clone table lists some 170,000 distinct CDR3 sequences. The sample was blood. The receptor set was obtained from a human donor with ulcerative colitis or Crohn's disease, or a healthy co-twin of an affected twin (not recorded which).

This rearrangement joins TRBV6-1 to TRBJ2-3; the D call from TCRdb, TRBD2, cannot be confirmed without DNA. The CDR3 covers 16 residues. Germline CDR1 and CDR2: MNHNS and SASEGT. CDR3 sequence: CASSQTSGGSTDTQYF.

The V and J genes are TRBV12-3 or TRBV12-4 and TRBJ2-3; TCRdb's D call of TRBD1 is untestable without DNA. There are 14 residues in the CDR3. The CDR3 here is CASRRGEGVDTQYF.

The rearrangement joins TRBV10-3 to TRBJ2-2; the D gene TCRdb calls, TRBD1, cannot be checked with no DNA. CDR3 size: 16 residues. Germline values: CDR1 ENHRY, CDR2 SYGVKD. This CDR3 reads CAIRTYRGTNTGELFF.

The rearrangement uses TRBV20-1 and TRBJ2-5; the D call from TCRdb, TRBD1, cannot be confirmed without DNA. Germline loops: CDR1 DFQATT, CDR2 SNEGSKA (reference sequence). This CDR3 is built from 16 residues. CDR3 region: CSARVVGTGSIETQYF.

This sequence joins TRBV21-1 and TRBJ2-6. TRBV21-1 is tagged as a pseudogene. CDR3 length: 15 residues. This CDR3 reads CASSNVGNGANVLTF.